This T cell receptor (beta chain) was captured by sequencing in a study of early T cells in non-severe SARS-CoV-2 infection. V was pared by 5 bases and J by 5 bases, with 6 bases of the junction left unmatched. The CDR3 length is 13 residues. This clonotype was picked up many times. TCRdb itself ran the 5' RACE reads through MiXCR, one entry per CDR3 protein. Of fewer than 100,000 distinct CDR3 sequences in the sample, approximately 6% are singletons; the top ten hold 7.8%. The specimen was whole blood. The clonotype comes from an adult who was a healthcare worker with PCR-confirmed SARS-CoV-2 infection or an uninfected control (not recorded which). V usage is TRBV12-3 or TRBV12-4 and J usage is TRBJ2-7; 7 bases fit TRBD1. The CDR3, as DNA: TGTGCCAGCAGTCGCGGACAGGACCACGAGCAGTACTTC. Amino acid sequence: CASSRGQDHEQYF.